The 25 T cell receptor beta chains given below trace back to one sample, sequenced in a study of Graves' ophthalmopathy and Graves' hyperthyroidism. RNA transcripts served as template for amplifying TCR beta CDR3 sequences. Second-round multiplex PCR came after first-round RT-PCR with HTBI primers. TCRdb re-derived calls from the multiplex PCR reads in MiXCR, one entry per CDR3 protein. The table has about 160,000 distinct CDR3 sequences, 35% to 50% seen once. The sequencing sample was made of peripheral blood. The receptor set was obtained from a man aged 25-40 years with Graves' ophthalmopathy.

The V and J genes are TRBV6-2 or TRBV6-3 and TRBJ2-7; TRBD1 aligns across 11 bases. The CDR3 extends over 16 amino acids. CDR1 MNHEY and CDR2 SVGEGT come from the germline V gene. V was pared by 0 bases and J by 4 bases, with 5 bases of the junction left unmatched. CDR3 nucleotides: TGTGCCAGCAGTTACTCACTGGACAGGGGGCAATACGAGCAGTACTTC. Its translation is CASSYSLDRGQYEQYF.

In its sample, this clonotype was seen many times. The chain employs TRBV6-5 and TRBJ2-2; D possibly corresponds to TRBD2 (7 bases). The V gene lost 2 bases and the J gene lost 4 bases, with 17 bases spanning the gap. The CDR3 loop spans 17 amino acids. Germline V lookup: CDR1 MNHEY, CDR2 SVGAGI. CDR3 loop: CASSYLGGGVSTGELFF. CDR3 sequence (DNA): TGTGCCAGCAGTTACCTGGGGGGGGGCGTCAGCACCGGGGAGCTGTTTTTT.

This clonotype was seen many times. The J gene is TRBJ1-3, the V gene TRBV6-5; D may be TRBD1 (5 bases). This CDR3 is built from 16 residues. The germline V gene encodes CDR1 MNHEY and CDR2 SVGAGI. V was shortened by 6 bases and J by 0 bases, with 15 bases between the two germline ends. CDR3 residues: CASRPGRTFSGNTIYF. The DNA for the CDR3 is TGTGCCAGCAGGCCGGGACGCACCTTCTCTGGAAACACCATATATTTT.

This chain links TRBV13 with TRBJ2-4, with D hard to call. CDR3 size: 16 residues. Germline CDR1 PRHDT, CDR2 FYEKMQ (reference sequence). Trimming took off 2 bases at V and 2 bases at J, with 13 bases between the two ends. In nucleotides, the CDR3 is TGTGCCAGCAGCTTAAGGGCCCGCCCGCCCAAAAACATTCAGTACTTC. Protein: CASSLRARPPKNIQYF.

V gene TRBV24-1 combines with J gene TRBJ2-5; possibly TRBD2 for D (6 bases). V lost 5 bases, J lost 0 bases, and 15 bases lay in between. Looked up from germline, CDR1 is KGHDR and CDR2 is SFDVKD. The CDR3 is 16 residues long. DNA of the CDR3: TGTGCCACCAGTGCTAGGACGGGACTGTACCAAGAGACCCAGTACTTC. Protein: CATSARTGLYQETQYF.

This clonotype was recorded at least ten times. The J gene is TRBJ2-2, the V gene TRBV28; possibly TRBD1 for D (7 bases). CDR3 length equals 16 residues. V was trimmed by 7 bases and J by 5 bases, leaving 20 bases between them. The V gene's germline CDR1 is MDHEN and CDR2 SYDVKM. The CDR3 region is CASKYPTGAGTGELFF. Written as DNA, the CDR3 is TGTGCCAGCAAATATCCAACAGGGGCGGGGACCGGGGAGCTGTTTTTT.

The CDR3 region has the DNA TGTGCCAGCGCCTCCGGTAAAGGGGACTATGGCTACACCTTC. Protein sequence: CASASGKGDYGYTF. The gene calls are TRBV6-1 and TRBJ1-2; D perhaps matches TRBD1 (5 bases). The CDR3 runs to 14 residues. The V gene lost 8 bases and the J gene lost 3 bases, with 16 bases spanning the gap. The germline V gene encodes CDR1 MNHNS and CDR2 SASEGT.

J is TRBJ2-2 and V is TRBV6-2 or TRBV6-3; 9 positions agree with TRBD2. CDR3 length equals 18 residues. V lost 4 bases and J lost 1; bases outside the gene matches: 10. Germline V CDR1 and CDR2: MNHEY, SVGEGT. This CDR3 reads CASSSEMLSGRNTGELFF. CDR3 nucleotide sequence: TGTGCCAGCAGTTCCGAGATGCTTAGCGGGAGGAACACCGGGGAGCTGTTTTTT.

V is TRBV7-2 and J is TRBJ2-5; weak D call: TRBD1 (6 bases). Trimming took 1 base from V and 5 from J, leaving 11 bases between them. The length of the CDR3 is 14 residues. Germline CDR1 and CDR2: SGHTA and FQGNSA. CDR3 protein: CASSLGSQGETQYF. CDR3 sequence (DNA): TGTGCCAGCAGCTTAGGTTCCCAGGGGGAGACCCAGTACTTC.

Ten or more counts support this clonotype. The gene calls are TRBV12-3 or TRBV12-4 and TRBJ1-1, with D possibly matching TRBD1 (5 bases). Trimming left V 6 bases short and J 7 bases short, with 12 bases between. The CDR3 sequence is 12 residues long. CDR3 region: CASSVRGREAFF. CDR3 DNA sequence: TGTGCCAGCAGCGTGCGGGGCCGTGAAGCTTTCTTT.

The DNA for the CDR3 is TGTGCCAGCAGTTACGGCGGGGGCCGAGAGACCCAGTACTTC. Amino acids: CASSYGGGRETQYF. The V call is TRBV6-2 or TRBV6-3, the J call TRBJ2-5; possibly TRBD2 for D (7 bases). CDR1 is MNHEY, CDR2 SVGEGT, per germline. The CDR3 is made up of 14 amino acids. V lost 2 bases and J lost 4, with 11 bases in between.

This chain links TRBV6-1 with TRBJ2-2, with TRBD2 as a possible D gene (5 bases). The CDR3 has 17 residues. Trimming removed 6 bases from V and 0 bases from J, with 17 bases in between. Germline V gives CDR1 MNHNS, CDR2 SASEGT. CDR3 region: CASRAPAGQTNTGELFF. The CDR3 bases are TGTGCCAGCAGGGCCCCCGCGGGCCAGACGAACACCGGGGAGCTGTTTTTT.

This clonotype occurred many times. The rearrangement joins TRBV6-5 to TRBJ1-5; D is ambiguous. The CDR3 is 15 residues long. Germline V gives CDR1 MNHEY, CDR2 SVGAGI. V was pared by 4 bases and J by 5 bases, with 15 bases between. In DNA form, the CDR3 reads TGTGCCAGCAGTTTCTCTACGGATTCGGATCAGCCCCAGCATTTT. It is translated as CASSFSTDSDQPQHF.

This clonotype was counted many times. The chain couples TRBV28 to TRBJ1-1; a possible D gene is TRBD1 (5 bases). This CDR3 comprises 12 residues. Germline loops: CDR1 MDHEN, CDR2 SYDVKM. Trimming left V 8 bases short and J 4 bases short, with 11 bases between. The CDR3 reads CASGGGGTEAFF. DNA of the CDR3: TGTGCCAGCGGGGGTGGTGGCACTGAAGCTTTCTTT.

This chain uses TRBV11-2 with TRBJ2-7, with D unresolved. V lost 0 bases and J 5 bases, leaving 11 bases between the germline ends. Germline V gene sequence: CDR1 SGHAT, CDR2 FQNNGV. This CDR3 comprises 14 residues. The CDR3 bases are TGTGCCAGCAGCTTAGATTTGAAGGTCGACGAGCAGTACTTC. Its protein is CASSLDLKVDEQYF.

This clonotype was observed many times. CDR3 amino acids: CASSLRSLDTEAFF. CDR3 bases: TGCGCCAGCAGCTTGAGAAGCCTGGACACTGAAGCTTTCTTT. The chain employs TRBV5-1 and TRBJ1-1; D is undetermined. The CDR3 extends over 14 amino acids. Germline V CDR1 and CDR2: SGHRS, YFSETQ. The germline V and J ends were trimmed by 1 base and 3 bases, with 10 bases remaining between them.

The chain's CDR3 is CASRSGGDRGRNTEAFF. Written as DNA, the CDR3 is TGTGCCAGCAGGTCCGGAGGGGACAGGGGAAGGAACACTGAAGCTTTCTTT. The chain couples TRBV7-8 to TRBJ1-1; 10 positions agree with TRBD1. With 6 bases clipped from V and 1 base from J, the junction kept 11 bases outside the gene matches. CDR3 length equals 17 residues. CDR1 is SGHVS, CDR2 FQNEAQ, per germline.

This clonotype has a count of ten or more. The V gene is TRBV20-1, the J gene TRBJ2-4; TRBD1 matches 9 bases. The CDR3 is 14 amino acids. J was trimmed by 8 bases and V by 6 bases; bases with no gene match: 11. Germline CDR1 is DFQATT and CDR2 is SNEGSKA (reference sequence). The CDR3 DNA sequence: TGCAGTGCGCCACTTACAGGGGGCAGGGACATTCAGTACTTC. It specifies CSAPLTGGRDIQYF.

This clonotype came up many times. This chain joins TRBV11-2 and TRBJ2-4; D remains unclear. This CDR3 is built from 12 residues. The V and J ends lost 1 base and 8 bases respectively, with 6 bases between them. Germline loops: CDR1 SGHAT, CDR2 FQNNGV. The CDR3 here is CASSLVGDIQYF. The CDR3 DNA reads TGTGCCAGCAGCTTAGTGGGTGACATTCAGTACTTC.

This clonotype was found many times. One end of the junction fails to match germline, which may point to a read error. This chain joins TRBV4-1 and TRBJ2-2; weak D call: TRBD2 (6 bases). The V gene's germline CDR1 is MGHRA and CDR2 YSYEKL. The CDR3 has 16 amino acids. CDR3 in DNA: TGCGCCAGCAGCCAATGGGACTCCGAGAACACCAGGGAGCTGTTTTTT. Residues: CASSQWDSENTRELFF.

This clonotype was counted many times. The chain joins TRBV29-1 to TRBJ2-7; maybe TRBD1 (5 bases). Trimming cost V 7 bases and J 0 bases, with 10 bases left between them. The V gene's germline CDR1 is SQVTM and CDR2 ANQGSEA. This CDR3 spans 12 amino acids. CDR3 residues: CSGGDSSYEQYF. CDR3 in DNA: TGCAGCGGGGGTGACAGCTCCTACGAGCAGTACTTC.

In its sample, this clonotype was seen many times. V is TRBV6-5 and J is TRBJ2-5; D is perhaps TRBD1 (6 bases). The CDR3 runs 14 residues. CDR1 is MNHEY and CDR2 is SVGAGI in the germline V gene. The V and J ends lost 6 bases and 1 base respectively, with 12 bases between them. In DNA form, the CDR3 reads TGTGCCAGCAGCGTCAGGGGTTTCCAAGAGACCCAGTACTTC. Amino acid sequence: CASSVRGFQETQYF.

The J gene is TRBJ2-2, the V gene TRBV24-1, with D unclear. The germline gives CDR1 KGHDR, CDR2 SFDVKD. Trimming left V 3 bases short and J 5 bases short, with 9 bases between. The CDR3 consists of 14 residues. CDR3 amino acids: CATSDIAFTGELFF. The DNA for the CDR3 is TGTGCCACCAGTGATATCGCCTTTACCGGGGAGCTGTTTTTT.

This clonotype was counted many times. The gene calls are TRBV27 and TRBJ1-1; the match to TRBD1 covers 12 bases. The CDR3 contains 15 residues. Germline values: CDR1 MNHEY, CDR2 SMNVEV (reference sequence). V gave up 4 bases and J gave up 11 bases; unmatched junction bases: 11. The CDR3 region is CASSSLGTGGEGAFF. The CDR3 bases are TGTGCCAGCAGTTCATTAGGGACAGGGGGCGAGGGGGCTTTCTTT.

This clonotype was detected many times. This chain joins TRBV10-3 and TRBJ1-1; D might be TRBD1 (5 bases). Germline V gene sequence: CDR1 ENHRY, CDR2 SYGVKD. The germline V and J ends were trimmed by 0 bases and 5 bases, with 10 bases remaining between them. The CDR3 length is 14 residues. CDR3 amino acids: CAISESWGGTEAFF. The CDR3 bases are TGTGCCATCAGTGAGTCCTGGGGGGGGACTGAAGCTTTCTTT.